The TCR beta chain described here comes from a study of cytomegalovirus exposure and HLA in healthy donors. Study summary: The 500 to 850 first-cohort repertoires and the 110 or so validation repertoires shared the same platform, a later analysis reported.

Using immunoSEQ multiplex PCR, the repertoire was profiled, and TCRdb retains in-frame clones only, with some absent. The top ten hold about 3% of the sample, which has 200,000 to 300,000 clones, just under 90% seen once. Study observations and caveats: Researchers counted approximately 160 TCR beta chains as cytomegalovirus-associated.

A remark on this clone: Its antigen remains unidentified.

V was shortened by 11 bases and J by 6 bases, with 22 bases between the two germline ends. This CDR3 is 15 amino acids long. Germline V CDR1 and CDR2: MDHEN, SYDVKM. The sample was PBMCs. The gene calls are TRBV28 and TRBJ2-2, with D perhaps TRBD1 (6 bases). This TCR came from a man aged 18 to 29 in good health and CMV-seronegative. CDR3 nucleotides: TGTGCCCCCAGTTGGCAGGGGATCGGGGCCGGGGAGCTGTTTTTT. The encoded protein is CAPSWQGIGAGELFF.